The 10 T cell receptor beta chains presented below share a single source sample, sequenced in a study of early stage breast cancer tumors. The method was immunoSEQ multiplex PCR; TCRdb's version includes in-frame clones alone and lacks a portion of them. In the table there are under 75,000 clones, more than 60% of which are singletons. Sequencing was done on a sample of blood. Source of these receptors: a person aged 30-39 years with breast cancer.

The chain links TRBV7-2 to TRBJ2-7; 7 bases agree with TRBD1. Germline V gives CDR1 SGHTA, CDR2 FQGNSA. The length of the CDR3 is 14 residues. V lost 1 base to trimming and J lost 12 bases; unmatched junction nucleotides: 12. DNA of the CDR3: TGTGCCAGCAGCTTAGTCCCCGGAACAGGGGAAAGGTACTTC. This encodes CASSLVPGTGERYF. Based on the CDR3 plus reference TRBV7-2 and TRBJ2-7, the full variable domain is GAGVSQSPSNKVTEKGKDVELRCDPISGHTALYWYRQSLGQGLEFLIYFQGNSAPDKSGLPSDRFSAERTGGSVSTLTIQRTQQEDSAVYLCASSLVPGTGERYFGPGTRLTVT.

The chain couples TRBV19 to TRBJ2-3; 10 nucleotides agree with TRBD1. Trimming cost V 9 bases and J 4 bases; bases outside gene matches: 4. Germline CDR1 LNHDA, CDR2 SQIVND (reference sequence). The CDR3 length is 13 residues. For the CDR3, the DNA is TGTGCCAGCCGGGACAGGGGAGCAGATACGCAGTATTTT. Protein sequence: CASRDRGADTQYF.

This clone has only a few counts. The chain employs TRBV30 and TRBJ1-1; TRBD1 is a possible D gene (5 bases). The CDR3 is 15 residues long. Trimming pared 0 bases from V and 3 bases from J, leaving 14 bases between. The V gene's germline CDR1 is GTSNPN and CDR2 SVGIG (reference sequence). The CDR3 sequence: CAWSVRSTGDTEAFF. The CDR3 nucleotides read TGTGCCTGGAGTGTGAGAAGTACGGGGGACACTGAAGCTTTCTTT.

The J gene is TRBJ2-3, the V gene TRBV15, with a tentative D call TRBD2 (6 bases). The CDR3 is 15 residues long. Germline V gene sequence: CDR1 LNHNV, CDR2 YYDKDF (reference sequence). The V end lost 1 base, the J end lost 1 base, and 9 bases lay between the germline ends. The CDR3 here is CATSRGGEGTDTQYF. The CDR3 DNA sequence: TGTGCCACCAGCAGAGGGGGGGAAGGCACAGATACGCAGTATTTT.

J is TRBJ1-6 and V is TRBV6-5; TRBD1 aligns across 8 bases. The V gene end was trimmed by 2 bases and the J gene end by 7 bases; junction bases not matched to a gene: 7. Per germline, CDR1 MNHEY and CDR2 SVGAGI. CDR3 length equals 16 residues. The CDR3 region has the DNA TGTGCCAGCAGTTACCCGCCGGACAGGGAAAATTCACCCCTCCACTTT. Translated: CASSYPPDRENSPLHF.

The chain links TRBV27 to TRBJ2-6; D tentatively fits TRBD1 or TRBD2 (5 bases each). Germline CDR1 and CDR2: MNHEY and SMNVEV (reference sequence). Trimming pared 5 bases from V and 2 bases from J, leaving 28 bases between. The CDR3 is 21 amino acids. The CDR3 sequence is CASSGTAFFSPVVPGANVLTF. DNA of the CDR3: TGTGCCAGCAGTGGGACCGCTTTTTTTAGCCCGGTAGTCCCTGGGGCCAACGTCCTGACTTTC.

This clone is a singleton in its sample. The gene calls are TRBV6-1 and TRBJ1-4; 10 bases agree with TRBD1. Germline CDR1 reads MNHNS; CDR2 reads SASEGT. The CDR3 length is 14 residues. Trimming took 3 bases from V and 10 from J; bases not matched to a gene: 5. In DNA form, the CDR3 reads TGTGCCAGCAGTGAGGGGACAGGGGCCGGAAAACTGTTTTTT. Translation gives CASSEGTGAGKLFF.

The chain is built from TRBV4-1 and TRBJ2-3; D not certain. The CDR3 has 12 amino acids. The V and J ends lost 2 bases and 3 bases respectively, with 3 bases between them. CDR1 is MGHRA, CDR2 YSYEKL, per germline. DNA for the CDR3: TGCGCCAGCAGCCAACGAACAGATACGCAGTATTTT. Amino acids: CASSQRTDTQYF.

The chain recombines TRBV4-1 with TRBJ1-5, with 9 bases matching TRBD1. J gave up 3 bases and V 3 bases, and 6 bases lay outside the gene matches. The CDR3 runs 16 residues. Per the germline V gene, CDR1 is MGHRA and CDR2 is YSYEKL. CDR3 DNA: TGCGCCAGCAGCCACGGTAGGGACAGGGTCAATCAGCCCCAGCATTTT. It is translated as CASSHGRDRVNQPQHF.

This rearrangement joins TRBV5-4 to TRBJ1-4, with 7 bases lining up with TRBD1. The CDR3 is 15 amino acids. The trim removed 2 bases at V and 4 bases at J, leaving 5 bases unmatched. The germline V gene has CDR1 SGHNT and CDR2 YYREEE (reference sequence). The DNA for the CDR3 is TGTGCCAGCAGCTTCGGGACAGTGCATAATGAAAAACTGTTTTTT. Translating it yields CASSFGTVHNEKLFF.